This T cell receptor (beta chain) was found in a study of PD-1 blockade in classical Hodgkin lymphoma. Germline V lookup: CDR1 SGDLS, CDR2 YYNGEE. The CDR3 length is 13 residues. The J segment lost 5 bases and the V segment lost 2 bases, leaving 2 bases of the junction unmatched. TCRdb keeps only in-frame clones here, not all; method: immunoSEQ multiplex PCR. The data contain 21,000 or so clones, around 80% of them singletons. This clone occurred once. Every one of the patients relapsed after autologous stem cell transplantation (brentuximab vedotin exposure was variable). Sequences were derived from peripheral blood mononuclear cells (PBMCs), sampled before the second cycle of nivolumab. This TCR came from a human donor with classical Hodgkin lymphoma. V usage is TRBV9 and J usage is TRBJ1-1; 8 positions agree with TRBD1. The DNA of the CDR3 is TGTGCCAGCAGCGTCCAGGGGGCGACTGAAGCTTTCTTT. Protein: CASSVQGATEAFF.